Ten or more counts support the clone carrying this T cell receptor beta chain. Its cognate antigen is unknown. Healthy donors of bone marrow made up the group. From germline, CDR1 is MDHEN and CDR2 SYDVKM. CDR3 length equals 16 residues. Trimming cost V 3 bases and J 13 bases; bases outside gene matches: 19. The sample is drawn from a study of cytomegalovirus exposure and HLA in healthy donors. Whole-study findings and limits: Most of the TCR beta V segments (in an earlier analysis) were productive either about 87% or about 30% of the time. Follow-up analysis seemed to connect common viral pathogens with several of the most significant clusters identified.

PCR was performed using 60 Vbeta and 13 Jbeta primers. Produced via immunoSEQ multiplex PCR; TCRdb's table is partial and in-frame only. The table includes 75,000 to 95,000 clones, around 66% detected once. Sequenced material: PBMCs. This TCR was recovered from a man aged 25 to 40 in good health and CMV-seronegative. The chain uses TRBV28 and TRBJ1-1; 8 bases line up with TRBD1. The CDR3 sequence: CASSFPSSGGWLQGFF. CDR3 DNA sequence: TGTGCCAGCAGTTTTCCTTCGTCAGGGGGCTGGCTTCAGGGTTTCTTT. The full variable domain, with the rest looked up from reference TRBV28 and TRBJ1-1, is DVKVTQSSRYLVKRTGEKVFLECVQDMDHENMFWYRQDPGLGLRLIYFSYDVKMKEKGDIPEGYSVSREKKERFSLILESASTNQTSMYLCASSFPSSGGWLQGFFGQGTRLTVV.